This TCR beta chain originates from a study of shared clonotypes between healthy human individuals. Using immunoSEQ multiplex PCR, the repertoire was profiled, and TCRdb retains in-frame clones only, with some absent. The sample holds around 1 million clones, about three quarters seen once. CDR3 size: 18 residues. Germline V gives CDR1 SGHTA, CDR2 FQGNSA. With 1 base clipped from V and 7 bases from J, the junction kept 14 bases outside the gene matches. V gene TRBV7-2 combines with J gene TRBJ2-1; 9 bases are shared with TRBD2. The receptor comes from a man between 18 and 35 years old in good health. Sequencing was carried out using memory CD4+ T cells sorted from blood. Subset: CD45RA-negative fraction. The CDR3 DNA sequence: TGTGCCAGCAGCTTAGTGATGGGGCGGGAGGGCCCTAAGAATGAGCAGTTCTTC. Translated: CASSLVMGREGPKNEQFF.